These 10 T cell receptor beta chains originate from one sample sequenced in a study of blood T cell repertoires in COVID-19. The table came from immunoSEQ multiplex PCR; TCRdb's copy has only in-frame clones and leaves some out. Seen here are about 99,000 clones, roughly nine tenths observed once, and the top ten hold 6.2%. What was sequenced was peripheral blood. These receptors were collected from a human donor in a cohort sampled during active COVID-19.

This rearrangement joins TRBV5-6 to TRBJ1-2; possible D gene TRBD1, 5 bases. Germline assignment: CDR1 SGHDT and CDR2 YYEEEE. This CDR3 has 14 residues. Trimming took 5 bases from V and 4 from J, leaving 15 bases between them. This CDR3 reads CASRSTTALYGYTF. The CDR3 region has the DNA TGTGCCAGCAGGAGTACGACAGCTCTCTATGGCTACACCTTC.

The CDR3 DNA sequence: TGCGCCAGCAGCTTGTTTCAGGGATCCGAAGCTTTCTTT. It codes for CASSLFQGSEAFF. V gene TRBV5-1 combines with J gene TRBJ1-1; TRBD1 is a possible D gene (5 bases). V dropped 1 base and J dropped 8 bases, with 12 bases sitting between them. Germline-derived CDR1 and CDR2 are SGHRS and YFSETQ. The CDR3 length is 13 residues.

The genes are TRBV9 and TRBJ2-3; D remains unclear. The V gene lost 4 bases and the J gene lost 0 bases, with 6 bases spanning the gap. This CDR3 contains 13 residues. The germline V gene has CDR1 SGDLS and CDR2 YYNGEE. The CDR3 DNA follows: TGTGCCAGCAGCCAGGTTAGCACAGATACGCAGTATTTT. It is translated as CASSQVSTDTQYF.

This clone was counted a few times. This chain connects TRBV4-1 to TRBJ2-4, with 13 bases that match TRBD2. The trim removed 3 bases at V and 6 bases at J, leaving 2 bases unmatched. Germline V gene data show CDR1 as MGHRA and CDR2 as YSYEKL. CDR3 length equals 15 residues. The CDR3 spells CASSHRLAGGNIQYF. Written as DNA, the CDR3 is TGCGCCAGCAGCCACCGACTAGCGGGAGGAAACATTCAGTACTTC.

The chain links TRBV5-1 to TRBJ1-2; TRBD1 might be the D (5 bases). This CDR3 comprises 14 residues. Germline CDR1 SGHRS, CDR2 YFSETQ. V was cut by 4 bases and J by 3 bases, with 13 bases left in between. CDR3 residues: CASSHSGAHYGYTF. The DNA of the CDR3 is TGCGCCAGCAGCCACTCTGGGGCGCACTATGGCTACACCTTC. The variable domain in full, with the rest retrieved from reference TRBV5-1 and TRBJ1-2, is KAGVTQTPRYLIKTRGQQVTLSCSPISGHRSVSWYQQTPGQGLQFLFEYFSETQRNKGNFPGRFSGRQFSNSRSEMNVSTLELGDSALYLCASSHSGAHYGYTFGSGTRLTVV.

This clone was seen a handful of times. The chain uses TRBV3-1 (or the pseudogene TRBV3-2) and TRBJ2-1; D not certain. Trimming pared 0 bases from V and 0 bases from J, leaving 6 bases between. CDR1 and CDR2 (germline): LGHDT, YNNKEL (reference sequence). CDR3 length: 15 residues. CDR3 loop: CASSQDSSSYNEQFF. The CDR3, as DNA: TGTGCCAGCAGCCAAGATTCTTCCTCCTACAATGAGCAGTTCTTC.

The J gene is TRBJ2-1, the V gene TRBV11-2; tentatively, D is TRBD2 (6 bases). The CDR3 contains 12 residues. V was cut by 5 bases and J by 15 bases, with 17 bases left in between. From germline, CDR1 is SGHAT and CDR2 FQNNGV. CDR3 residues: CASSPGTATVFF. For the CDR3, the DNA is TGTGCCAGCAGCCCAGGGACTGCGACGGTGTTCTTC.

V gene TRBV6-5 combines with J gene TRBJ2-3; D remains unclear. The CDR3 is 12 residues long. The V end was cut by 6 bases, the J end by 10 bases, with 14 bases between. Germline V gene data show CDR1 as MNHEY and CDR2 as SVGAGI. The CDR3 protein is CASSEFSVSQYF. The CDR3 bases are TGTGCCAGCAGCGAGTTCTCGGTTTCGCAGTATTTT.

J is TRBJ1-4 and V is TRBV4-2, with TRBD1 identical over 8 bases. The CDR3 loop spans 15 amino acids. Germline lookup yields CDR1 LGHNA and CDR2 YNFKEQ. The J segment lost 7 bases and the V segment lost 3 bases, leaving 7 bases of the junction unmatched. The CDR3 spells CASSQQGQESEKLFF. In nucleotides, the CDR3 is TGTGCCAGCAGCCAGCAGGGACAGGAGAGTGAAAAACTGTTTTTT.

The V and J genes are TRBV9 and TRBJ1-2, with TRBD1 identical over 12 bases. With V trimmed by 3 bases and J by 8 bases, 17 bases remained unmatched. This CDR3 is built from 18 residues. Germline V CDR1 and CDR2: SGDLS, YYNGEE. CDR3 protein: CASSASGQGAILEYGYTF. Here the CDR3 DNA reads TGTGCCAGCAGCGCCTCGGGACAGGGGGCTATATTAGAGTACGGCTACACCTTC. Supplemented by reference TRBV9 and TRBJ1-2, the full variable domain reads DSGVTQTPKHLITATGQRVTLRCSPRSGDLSVYWYQQSLDQGLQFLIQYYNGEERAKGNILERFSAQQFPDLHSELNLSSLELGDSALYFCASSASGQGAILEYGYTFGSGTRLTVV.